Below, one TCR beta chain is given with its context. No antigen is known for it. This record comes from a study of cytomegalovirus exposure and HLA in healthy donors. Study in general: Per a later analysis, the approximately 690 first-cohort and 120 or so validation repertoires shared one platform. Study-wide results and caveats: The study put 150 to 200 TCR beta chains on its list as cytomegalovirus-associated. Within the approximately 130 validation repertoires, first-cohort TCR clusters tended to co-occur, according to a later analysis.

Only in-frame clones appear in the TCRdb table, and some are missing; sequencing was by immunoSEQ multiplex PCR. The top ten clones hold under 0.9% of a sample with about 360,000 clones, approximately 90% of them seen once. The CDR3 runs to 14 residues. After removal of 4 bases from V and 4 bases from J, the junction contained 5 bases not matched to a gene. Per the germline V gene, CDR1 is PRHDT and CDR2 is FYEKMQ (reference sequence). The V and J genes are TRBV13 and TRBJ2-7; 9 nucleotides match TRBD2. The receptor comes from a woman aged 18-35 years in good health and CMV-seronegative. The sequenced sample was PBMCs. The CDR3 here is CASSSRLAEYEQYF. The CDR3 DNA reads as TGTGCCAGCAGCTCGCGACTAGCGGAGTACGAGCAGTACTTC.